The 21 T cell receptor beta chains given below trace back to one sample, sequenced in a study of brain T cells in children with intractable seizures. Only in-frame clones appear in the TCRdb table, and some are missing; sequencing was by immunoSEQ multiplex PCR. The sample consists of 110,000 or so clones, 85% to 95% of them appearing once. The material was peripheral blood, obtained at surgery. The receptor source for this set is a boy in the first two years of life with hemimegalencephaly and intractable seizures.

J is TRBJ1-4 and V is TRBV7-8; 7 positions match TRBD1. The CDR3 has 15 residues. The germline V gene encodes CDR1 SGHVS and CDR2 FQNEAQ. V trimming: 5 bases; J trimming: 7 bases; junction bases outside the gene matches: 10. CDR3 sequence reads: CASSPRQGTGEKLFF. CDR3 bases: TGTGCCAGCAGCCCTAGACAGGGTACCGGTGAAAAACTGTTTTTT. Looking up the rest from reference TRBV7-8 and TRBJ1-4 gives the full variable domain: GAGVSQSPRYKVAKRGQDVALRCDPISGHVSLFWYQQALGQGPEFLTYFQNEAQLDKSGLPSDRFFAERPEGSVSTLKIQRTQQEDSAVYLCASSPRQGTGEKLFFGSGTQLSVL.

This sequence joins TRBV14 and TRBJ2-5, with D possibly being TRBD1 (6 bases). Germline values: CDR1 SGHDN, CDR2 FVKESK. V was shortened by 2 bases and J by 7 bases, with 23 bases between the two germline ends. This CDR3 spans 17 amino acids. CDR3 residues: CASSQRFLGGPRGTQYF. CDR3 DNA: TGTGCCAGCAGCCAACGCTTTCTTGGCGGTCCCAGGGGGACCCAGTACTTC.

CDR3: CASSLITDTQYF. The DNA of the CDR3 is TGTGCCAGCTCACTCATCACAGATACGCAGTATTTT. The chain links TRBV18 to TRBJ2-3; no clear D. The germline V and J ends were trimmed by 4 bases and 2 bases, with 4 bases remaining between them. The germline CDR1 and CDR2 sequences are KGHSH and LQKENI. The CDR3 is made up of 12 amino acids.

The V gene is TRBV5-1, the J gene TRBJ2-2; D possibly corresponds to TRBD1 (6 bases). CDR1 is SGHRS, CDR2 YFSETQ, per germline. The CDR3 extends over 16 amino acids. The germline V and J ends were trimmed by 4 bases and 4 bases, with 17 bases remaining between them. DNA of the CDR3: TGCGCCAGCAGCAAAACAGGGCCCCGCGGCACCGGGGAGCTGTTTTTT. This translates into CASSKTGPRGTGELFF.

V is TRBV4-2 and J is TRBJ1-5; the D is unclear. The germline V gene encodes CDR1 LGHNA and CDR2 YNFKEQ. This CDR3 region has 15 residues. V lost 0 bases to trimming and J lost 3 bases, with 9 bases between them. The CDR3 protein is CASSQEDGANQPQHF. CDR3 DNA sequence: TGTGCCAGCAGCCAAGAGGACGGAGCCAATCAGCCCCAGCATTTT.

The chain employs TRBV18 and TRBJ2-7; 13 bases are shared with TRBD2. The CDR3 is 13 residues long. V gave up 6 bases and J gave up 7 bases; unmatched junction bases: 3. Germline V gives CDR1 KGHSH, CDR2 LQKENI. The CDR3 bases are TGTGCCAGCTCCCCGGGACTAGCGGGGGAGCAGTACTTC. This codes for CASSPGLAGEQYF.

The chain has TRBV6-5 and TRBJ1-4; the D is unclear. Trimming pared 6 bases from V and 6 bases from J, leaving 11 bases between. The CDR3 is 13 residues long. In germline, CDR1 is MNHEY, CDR2 SVGAGI. This CDR3 is CASRPHRDEKLFF. The CDR3 nucleotides read TGTGCCAGCAGGCCCCACCGAGATGAAAAACTGTTTTTT.

This clone is a singleton in its sample. CDR3 amino acids: CASSTRLAGAYNEQFF. DNA for the CDR3: TGTGCCAGCAGCACCAGACTAGCGGGAGCCTACAATGAGCAGTTCTTC. This chain connects TRBV11-3 to TRBJ2-1; 12 bases match TRBD2. Germline CDR1 reads SGHNT; CDR2 reads YENEEA. The CDR3 extends over 16 amino acids. Unmatched junction bases numbered 4, after V lost 5 bases and J lost 2 bases.

This clone has a handful of counts. The chain couples TRBV6-5 to TRBJ1-1; D ambiguous. Trimming removed 7 bases from V and 0 bases from J, with 9 bases in between. The CDR3 loop spans 13 amino acids. Germline loops: CDR1 MNHEY, CDR2 SVGAGI. The CDR3 DNA reads TGTGCCAGCAAGACGAACATGAACACTGAAGCTTTCTTT. This translates into CASKTNMNTEAFF.

V is TRBV3-1 (or the pseudogene TRBV3-2) and J is TRBJ2-7; D might be TRBD1 or TRBD2, each matching 5 bases. The CDR3 is 19 residues long. Per the germline V gene, CDR1 is LGHDT and CDR2 is YNNKEL (reference sequence). Trimming cost V 4 bases and J 0 bases, with 25 bases left between them. In nucleotides, the CDR3 is TGTGCCAGCAGCCTTAGTTGGCCTGGGGGTAGCCGGAGCTCCTACGAGCAGTACTTC. Translation gives CASSLSWPGGSRSSYEQYF.

This chain connects TRBV29-1 to TRBJ2-1; 12 nucleotides match TRBD2. V dropped 7 bases and J dropped 1; count of bases not matched to a gene: 5. The CDR3 has 15 residues. CDR1 and CDR2 from the germline V gene are SQVTM and ANQGSEA. This chain's CDR3 is CSGPTSGGSYNEQFF. The CDR3 nucleotides read TGCAGCGGCCCGACTAGCGGGGGATCCTACAATGAGCAGTTCTTC.

V gene TRBV24-1 combines with J gene TRBJ2-1, with 8 nucleotides matching TRBD2. Per the germline V gene, CDR1 is KGHDR and CDR2 is SFDVKD. This CDR3 comprises 16 residues. V shed 4 bases and J 7 bases; nucleotides not matched to a gene: 11. The CDR3 DNA follows: TGTGCCACCAGTGAATTGGGCGGGAGGAATAGTAATGAGCAGTTCTTC. This gives the protein CATSELGGRNSNEQFF.

This chain connects TRBV2 to TRBJ2-7; 9 bases line up with TRBD2. The CDR3 extends over 14 amino acids. The V gene end was trimmed by 2 bases and the J gene end by 3 bases; junction bases not matched to a gene: 2. Germline CDR1 SNHLY, CDR2 FYNNEI. The CDR3 DNA reads TGTGCCAGCAGTGAACGACTAGCGGTCTACGAGCAGTACTTC. Protein sequence: CASSERLAVYEQYF.

The V call is TRBV28, the J call TRBJ2-7; 7 positions match TRBD2. Germline V lookup: CDR1 MDHEN, CDR2 SYDVKM. The CDR3 consists of 15 residues. V trimming: 3 bases; J trimming: 4 bases; junction bases outside the gene matches: 9. Here the CDR3 DNA reads TGTGCCAGCAGTTTGTTGGGGCGGGAGACGTACGAGCAGTACTTC. The encoded protein is CASSLLGRETYEQYF.

CDR3 region: CASTEGGSSYNEQFF. The DNA of the CDR3 is TGTGCCAGCACGGAGGGGGGAAGCTCCTACAATGAGCAGTTCTTC. V is TRBV28 and J is TRBJ2-1; either TRBD1 or TRBD2 may supply D (6 bases each). The CDR3 is 15 residues long. Trimming took 7 bases from V and 0 from J, leaving 13 bases between them. Per germline, CDR1 MDHEN and CDR2 SYDVKM.

The rearrangement joins TRBV2 to TRBJ2-7; 9 nucleotides agree with TRBD2. V shed 9 bases, J shed 7 bases, and the junction held 7 bases outside the gene matches. The CDR3 is made up of 12 amino acids. Germline CDR1 is SNHLY and CDR2 is FYNNEI. The CDR3 is CASTSGPLEQYF. CDR3 DNA: TGTGCCAGTACTAGCGGGCCCCTGGAGCAGTACTTC.

J is TRBJ2-1 and V is TRBV7-3; D perhaps matches TRBD1 (5 bases). V was clipped by 5 bases and J by 0 bases, with 11 bases between them. Germline-derived CDR1 and CDR2 are SGHTA and FQGTGA. The CDR3 runs to 15 residues. CDR3 sequence (DNA): TGTGCCAGCAGCCCCCAAGGGGCCTCCTACAATGAGCAGTTCTTC. Residues: CASSPQGASYNEQFF.

A note on this clone: The sample carries other DNA sequences with the same CDR3. V usage is TRBV27 and J usage is TRBJ2-7; tentatively, D is TRBD1 (6 bases). There are 13 residues in the CDR3. CDR1 is MNHEY and CDR2 is SMNVEV in the germline V gene (reference sequence). Trimming removed 6 bases from V and 4 bases from J, with 13 bases in between. The CDR3 loop is CASSPQGPYEQYF. As DNA, the CDR3 is TGTGCCAGCAGCCCACAGGGCCCATACGAGCAGTACTTC.

This clone has only one observation. The gene calls are TRBV7-6 and TRBJ2-2; perhaps D is TRBD1 or TRBD2 (5 bases each). This CDR3 has 14 residues. V gave up 1 base and J gave up 7 bases, with 10 bases separating them. Germline V CDR1 and CDR2: SGHVS, FNYEAQ. The CDR3 region is CASSLDGADGELFF. CDR3 nucleotides: TGTGCCAGCAGCTTAGACGGGGCGGACGGGGAGCTGTTTTTT.

This rearrangement joins TRBV9 to TRBJ2-6; TRBD1 matches at 9 bases. V was pared by 1 base and J by 0 bases, with 8 bases of the junction left unmatched. The CDR3 has 19 amino acids. Germline CDR1 reads SGDLS; CDR2 reads YYNGEE. The chain's CDR3 is CASSVLPGQGPSGANVLTF. In DNA, the CDR3 is TGTGCCAGCAGCGTACTACCGGGACAGGGTCCCTCTGGGGCCAACGTCCTGACTTTC.

V and J are TRBV7-9 and TRBJ2-7; 10 positions match TRBD2. The ends lost 4 bases at V and 3 bases at J; junction bases unmatched: 9. Germline CDR1 is SEHNR and CDR2 is FQNEAQ (reference sequence). The CDR3 spans 16 residues. CDR3 nucleotide sequence: TGTGCCAGCAGCTCCCTTCTAGCGGGAGTGGGCTACGAGCAGTACTTC. Amino acid sequence: CASSSLLAGVGYEQYF.